The sample holds many counts of the clone carrying this T cell receptor (beta chain). The germline V gene encodes CDR1 SNHLY and CDR2 FYNNEI. J lost 0 bases, V lost 7 bases, and 9 bases had no gene match. The CDR3 covers 15 residues. This entry is derived from a study of CDR3 diversity in severe acne. TCRdb reprocessed the PCR reads with MiXCR, giving one entry per CDR3 protein. Of about 98,000 distinct CDR3 sequences in the sample, 51% were seen once. Specimen: blood. The V and J genes are TRBV2 and TRBJ2-7; 7 nucleotides line up with TRBD1. This TCR derives from a male donor with acne. The CDR3 coding sequence is TGTGCCAGCACCAGAGGACAGGAGATCTCCTACGAGCAGTACTTC. It yields the protein CASTRGQEISYEQYF.